The rows below give T cell receptor beta chains drawn from one sample of a study of T-cell memory formation after mild COVID-19. MiXCR was run by TCRdb on the 5' RACE reads, yielding one entry per CDR3 protein. The sample contains under 300,000 distinct CDR3 sequences, approximately 18% of which appear only once. The sample consisted of PBMCs or a T cell subset sorted from them (not recorded which). These receptors were obtained from a man aged 18 to 30 who had mild COVID-19 (a few samples of this study predate the infection). Cell type and time point are not known. Each CDR3 is given with its conserved first and last residue. D genes are given only for firm matches. Only part of the rows carry a size: once, few, many, or a class if the clone is expanded.

length	J	D	V	size	DNA	CDR3
14	TRBJ2-2	NA	TRBV18	many	TGTGCCAGCTCACCAAGGCGGAACACCGGGGAGCTGTTTTTT	CASSPRRNTGELFF
13	TRBJ2-1	NA	TRBV7-3	few	TGTGCCAGCAGCTTAATCGGGTCCAATGAGCAGTTCTTC	CASSLIGSNEQFF
15	TRBJ1-2	NA	TRBV28	NA	TGTGCCAGCAGTTTATCCGGGGCCGGGGGATATGGCTACACCTTC	CASSLSGAGGYGYTF
13	TRBJ1-5	NA	TRBV12-3/TRBV12-4	few	TGTGCCAGCAGTTTGATGGCGGGACAGCCCCAGCATTTT	CASSLMAGQPQHF
13	TRBJ1-1	TRBD1	TRBV6-1	few	TGTGCCAGCAGTGAACAGGGGGACACTGAAGCTTTCTTT	CASSEQGDTEAFF
14	TRBJ1-4	NA	TRBV25-1	few	TGTGCCAGCAGTGAATATGGGGACGGAGAAAAACTGTTTTTT	CASSEYGDGEKLFF
14	TRBJ1-2	NA	TRBV6-5	few	TGTGCCAGCAGTTATTCCGACGGCGGGTATGGCTACACCTTC	CASSYSDGGYGYTF
15	TRBJ2-3	TRBD2	TRBV7-9	many	TGTGCCAGCAGCTCTAGAGCGGGGAGCACAGATACGCAGTATTTT	CASSSRAGSTDTQYF
13	TRBJ1-2	NA	TRBV19	few	TGTGCCAGTAGTGGACAGAATAACTATGGCTACACCTTC	CASSGQNNYGYTF
13	TRBJ2-5	NA	TRBV5-1	many	TGCGCCAGCAGCTTAGGAAACCAAGAGACCCAGTACTTC	CASSLGNQETQYF
16	TRBJ2-6	NA	TRBV6-6	many	TGTGCCAGCAGTTACTCGGGGGACTCTGGGGCCAACGTCCTGACTTTC	CASSYSGDSGANVLTF
17	TRBJ2-5	NA	TRBV2	few	TGTGCCAGCAGTGAAGCTCAGATGGCCCTGGCTGGAGAGACCCAGTACTTC	CASSEAQMALAGETQYF